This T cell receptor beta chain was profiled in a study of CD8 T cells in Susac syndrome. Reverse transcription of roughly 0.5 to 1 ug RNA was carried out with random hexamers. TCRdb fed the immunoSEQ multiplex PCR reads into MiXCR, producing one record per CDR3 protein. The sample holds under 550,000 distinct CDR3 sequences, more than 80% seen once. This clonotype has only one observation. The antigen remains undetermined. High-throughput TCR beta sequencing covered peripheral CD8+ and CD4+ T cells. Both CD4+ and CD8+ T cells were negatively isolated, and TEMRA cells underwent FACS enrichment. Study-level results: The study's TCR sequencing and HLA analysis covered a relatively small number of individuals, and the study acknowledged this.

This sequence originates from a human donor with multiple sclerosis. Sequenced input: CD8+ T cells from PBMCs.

CDR3: CASSQETYGYTF. The DNA for the CDR3 is TGCGCCAGCAGCCAAGAAACCTATGGCTACACCTTC. The chain has TRBV4-1 and TRBJ1-2; D uncertain. V gave up 0 bases and J gave up 4 bases, with 3 bases separating them. The CDR3 runs to 12 residues. Per the germline V gene, CDR1 is MGHRA and CDR2 is YSYEKL.